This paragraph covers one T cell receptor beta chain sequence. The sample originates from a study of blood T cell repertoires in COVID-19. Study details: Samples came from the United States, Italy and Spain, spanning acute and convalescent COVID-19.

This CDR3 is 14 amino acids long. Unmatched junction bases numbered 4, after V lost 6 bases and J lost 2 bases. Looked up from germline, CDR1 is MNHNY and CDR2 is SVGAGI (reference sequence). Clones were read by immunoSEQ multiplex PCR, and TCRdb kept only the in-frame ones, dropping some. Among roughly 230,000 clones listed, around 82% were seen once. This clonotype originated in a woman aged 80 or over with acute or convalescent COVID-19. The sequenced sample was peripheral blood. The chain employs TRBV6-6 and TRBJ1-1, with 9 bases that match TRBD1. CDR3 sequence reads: CASSQGQGNTEAFF. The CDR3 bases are TGTGCCAGCAGCCAGGGACAGGGAAACACTGAAGCTTTCTTT.